A selection of T cell receptor beta chains follows, all from one sample in a study of blood T cell repertoires in COVID-19. This table comes from immunoSEQ multiplex PCR, and its TCRdb copy is limited to in-frame clones, with some not included. The table has about 250,000 clones, just over 85% seen once. The sample was peripheral blood. The source is a man at least 80 years old with acute or convalescent COVID-19. Each CDR3 is given with its conserved first and last residue. Each record gives: CDR3 DNA, CDR3 protein, clone size, D gene, V gene, J gene. D genes are given only for firm matches. Only some rows state a clone size, as once, few, many or a class for expanded clones.

DNA: TGTGCCAGCAGTTATCGACTCCGGGACAAAGATGAAAAACTGTTTTTT
CDR3: CASSYRLRDKDEKLFF
size: .
D: .
V: TRBV6-2/TRBV6-3
J: TRBJ1-4

DNA: TGCGCCAGCAGCGATAGCGGGAGTTACAATGAGCAGTTCTTC
CDR3: CASSDSGSYNEQFF
size: .
D: TRBD2
V: TRBV5-1
J: TRBJ2-1

DNA: TGCGCCAGCAGCTTGTCAGGGCTTAACTATGGCTACACCTTC
CDR3: CASSLSGLNYGYTF
size: .
D: .
V: TRBV5-1
J: TRBJ1-2

DNA: TGTGCCAGCAGCTCCCGACAGCGATACTCTGGAAACACCATATATTTT
CDR3: CASSSRQRYSGNTIYF
size: .
D: .
V: TRBV9
J: TRBJ1-3

DNA: TGTGCCAGCAGTCACAGGGGCTCTACCTACGAGCAGTACTTC
CDR3: CASSHRGSTYEQYF
size: .
D: TRBD1
V: TRBV11-3
J: TRBJ2-7

DNA: TGTGCCAGCAGTTACGGGCAGGGTTACTACGAGCAGTACTTC
CDR3: CASSYGQGYYEQYF
size: .
D: .
V: TRBV6-5
J: TRBJ2-7

DNA: TGTGCCAGTAGTATGAGATTGGCAGGGGGAGAAAAACTGTTTTTT
CDR3: CASSMRLAGGEKLFF
size: .
D: TRBD1
V: TRBV19
J: TRBJ1-4

DNA: TGTGCCAGCAGTGTTCGGGGTCTGAACACCGGGGAGCTGTTTTTT
CDR3: CASSVRGLNTGELFF
size: .
D: .
V: TRBV2
J: TRBJ2-2

DNA: TGTGCCAGCAGCTTGGAACAGGGGGCTGAAGGCTACACCTTC
CDR3: CASSLEQGAEGYTF
size: .
D: TRBD1
V: TRBV5-5
J: TRBJ1-2

DNA: TGTGCCAGCAGCCAAATAGCGGGGGGGAATGAGCAGTTCTTC
CDR3: CASSQIAGGNEQFF
size: .
D: TRBD2
V: TRBV7-2
J: TRBJ2-1

DNA: TGTGCCAGCAGCTCTGGGGGGGGGCATAATTACAATGAGCAGTTCTTC
CDR3: CASSSGGGHNYNEQFF
size: once
D: .
V: TRBV11-1
J: TRBJ2-1

DNA: TGTGCCAGCAGTTTACGGCAAGGGGGTGGCTACACCTTC
CDR3: CASSLRQGGGYTF
size: once
D: .
V: TRBV12-3/TRBV12-4
J: TRBJ1-2

DNA: TGCGCCAGCAGCTTGGAGGGAAGGGGGATCACTGAAGCTTTCTTT
CDR3: CASSLEGRGITEAFF
size: .
D: .
V: TRBV5-1
J: TRBJ1-1

DNA: TGTGCCAGCAGCTCCGGGGGTCGGGGAAGCTCCTACAATGAGCAGTTCTTC
CDR3: CASSSGGRGSSYNEQFF
size: .
D: .
V: TRBV7-2
J: TRBJ2-1

DNA: TGTGCCAGCACCCGACAGGTGAACACTGAAGCTTTCTTT
CDR3: CASTRQVNTEAFF
size: once
D: .
V: TRBV2
J: TRBJ1-1

DNA: TGTGCCAGCAGCTTGAACAGGGGTTCCTATAATTCACCCCTCCACTTT
CDR3: CASSLNRGSYNSPLHF
size: .
D: TRBD1
V: TRBV7-8
J: TRBJ1-6

DNA: TGTGCCAGCAGCGCGGGACTAGACACAGATACGCAGTATTTT
CDR3: CASSAGLDTDTQYF
size: .
D: TRBD2
V: TRBV7-9
J: TRBJ2-3

DNA: TGTGCCAGCAGGAAGGGGACTGAAGCTTTCTTT
CDR3: CASRKGTEAFF
size: .
D: .
V: TRBV14
J: TRBJ1-1

DNA: TGTGCCAGCAGCTCAAGGAGGGCAGCCATGAACACTGAAGCTTTCTTT
CDR3: CASSSRRAAMNTEAFF
size: .
D: .
V: TRBV11-2
J: TRBJ1-1

DNA: TGTGCCAGCAGCCGTGGACATGAAGAGACCCAGTACTTC
CDR3: CASSRGHEETQYF
size: .
D: .
V: TRBV7-3
J: TRBJ2-5